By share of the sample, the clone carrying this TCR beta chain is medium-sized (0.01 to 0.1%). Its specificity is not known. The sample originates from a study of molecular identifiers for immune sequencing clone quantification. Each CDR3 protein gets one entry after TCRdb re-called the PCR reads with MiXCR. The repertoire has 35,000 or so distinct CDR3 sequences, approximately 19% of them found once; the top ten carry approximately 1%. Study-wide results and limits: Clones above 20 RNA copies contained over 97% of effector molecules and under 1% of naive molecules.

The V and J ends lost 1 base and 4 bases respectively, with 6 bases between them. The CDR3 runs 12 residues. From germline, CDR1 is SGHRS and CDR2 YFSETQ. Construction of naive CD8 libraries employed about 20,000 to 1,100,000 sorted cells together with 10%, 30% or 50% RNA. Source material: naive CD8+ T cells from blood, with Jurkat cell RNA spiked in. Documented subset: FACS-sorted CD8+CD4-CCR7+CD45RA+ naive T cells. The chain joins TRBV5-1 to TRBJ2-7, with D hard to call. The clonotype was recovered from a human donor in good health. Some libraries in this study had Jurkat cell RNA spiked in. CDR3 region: CASSLYGYEQYF. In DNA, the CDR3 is TGCGCCAGCAGCTTGTACGGGTACGAGCAGTACTTC.